The rows below give T cell receptor beta chains drawn from one sample of a study of neoadjuvant nivolumab and ipilimumab in lung cancer. The repertoire was sequenced with immunoSEQ multiplex PCR; TCRdb's copy has only in-frame clones and lacks some. The sample has about 29,000 clones, about three quarters seen once. Sequences were derived from tumor tissue, sampled after neoadjuvant nivolumab, alone or with ipilimumab, at or shortly before surgery. These receptors were collected from an adult with non-small cell lung cancer. Both conserved end residues are part of each CDR3. The order of the fields is D gene, J gene, V gene, CDR3 protein. D genes are given only for firm matches.

D: .
J: TRBJ1-2
V: TRBV25-1
CDR3: CASSESGLYGYTF

D: .
J: TRBJ1-5
V: TRBV18
CDR3: CASSPQGGSPPQHF

D: .
J: TRBJ1-5
V: TRBV5-5
CDR3: CASSLAGFGQPQHF

D: TRBD1
J: TRBJ1-4
V: TRBV5-6
CDR3: CASSFRGQIEKLFF

D: .
J: TRBJ2-5
V: TRBV7-9
CDR3: CASSLDPAGVGQTQYF

D: .
J: TRBJ1-1
V: TRBV5-5
CDR3: CASSTMNTEAFF

D: .
J: TRBJ2-3
V: TRBV15
CDR3: CATRGEGAGITDTQYF

D: .
J: TRBJ2-5
V: TRBV2
CDR3: CASTRTPGETQYF

D: .
J: TRBJ1-1
V: TRBV5-6
CDR3: CASSLGPRGTEAFF

D: .
J: TRBJ1-2
V: TRBV7-6
CDR3: CASSLSPGAGGYTF

D: TRBD1
J: TRBJ1-6
V: TRBV5-1
CDR3: CASSESGQGYNSPLHF

D: .
J: TRBJ2-7
V: TRBV7-9
CDR3: CASSLEGQMGSYEQYF

D: .
J: TRBJ1-1
V: TRBV11-2
CDR3: CASSLERSEAFF

D: .
J: TRBJ1-6
V: TRBV2
CDR3: CATRPGVNSPLHF

D: TRBD2
J: TRBJ2-3
V: TRBV7-2
CDR3: CASTPGGGGGNTQYF

D: .
J: TRBJ1-1
V: TRBV6-5
CDR3: CASRHPGHMNTEAFF

D: TRBD1
J: TRBJ1-5
V: TRBV7-3
CDR3: CASSLSPPTGGNNQPQHF

D: TRBD2
J: TRBJ2-7
V: TRBV6-6
CDR3: CASGPGTSESYEQYF

D: TRBD2
J: TRBJ2-7
V: TRBV2
CDR3: CASSSRRGFGQYF

D: .
J: TRBJ2-5
V: TRBV11-3
CDR3: CASSVGLYPQETQYF

D: .
J: TRBJ1-1
V: TRBV14
CDR3: CASSQDQEAAFF

D: .
J: TRBJ1-5
V: TRBV25-1
CDR3: CASSAGNQPQHF

D: .
J: TRBJ1-4
V: TRBV18
CDR3: CASSPTLDPAEKLFF

D: .
J: TRBJ1-2
V: TRBV5-6
CDR3: CASSARDYGYTF

D: .
J: TRBJ1-6
V: TRBV6-1
CDR3: CASSEGLERSPLHF

D: TRBD1
J: TRBJ1-2
V: TRBV30
CDR3: CAWSVGTGPGYGYTF

D: .
J: TRBJ1-4
V: TRBV10-3
CDR3: CATRPGLNEKLFF

D: TRBD2
J: TRBJ2-5
V: TRBV30
CDR3: CAWSVRLAGPQETQYF

D: .
J: TRBJ1-2
V: TRBV30
CDR3: CAFAGYGYTF

D: TRBD1
J: TRBJ2-5
V: TRBV7-9
CDR3: CASSHRDRVETQYF

D: .
J: TRBJ2-1
V: TRBV7-2
CDR3: CASSFRTSYNEQFF

D: .
J: TRBJ1-1
V: TRBV28
CDR3: CASSSGDVGTEAFF

D: .
J: TRBJ2-2
V: TRBV5-4
CDR3: CASSLGLLGELFF

D: TRBD1
J: TRBJ1-2
V: TRBV6-6
CDR3: CAMGTGTNYGYTF

D: TRBD1
J: TRBJ2-7
V: TRBV2
CDR3: CASTGTGTYEQYF

D: TRBD2
J: TRBJ2-7
V: TRBV4-1
CDR3: CASSQDASGKTYEQYF

D: .
J: TRBJ2-2
V: TRBV15
CDR3: CATSEGQRAGELFF

D: .
J: TRBJ1-2
V: TRBV5-1
CDR3: CASSLLVPIANYGYTF

D: .
J: TRBJ1-5
V: TRBV7-2
CDR3: CASSLLRNSYSNQPQHF

D: .
J: TRBJ2-3
V: TRBV6-8
CDR3: CASSYTDRSTDTQYF

D: .
J: TRBJ2-7
V: TRBV9
CDR3: CASSVEAGANYEQYF

D: TRBD2
J: TRBJ2-5
V: TRBV5-4
CDR3: CASSPGTSRETQYF

D: .
J: TRBJ1-2
V: TRBV4-2
CDR3: CASNQDSNYYGYTF

D: .
J: TRBJ2-5
V: TRBV5-1
CDR3: CASSLGSPSQETQYF

D: TRBD1
J: TRBJ1-2
V: TRBV6-5
CDR3: CASSYSRQGIYGYTF